Presented here are 21 T cell receptor beta chains from one specimen sequenced in a study of T cells in Graves' hyperthyroidism and ophthalmopathy. Amplified TCR beta CDR3 regions came from RNA transcripts. An initial round of RT-PCR targeting the TCR CDR3 relied on the HTBI primer set. TCRdb reprocessed the multiplex PCR reads via MiXCR and lists one record per CDR3 protein. The sample carries about 570,000 distinct CDR3 sequences, about 43% recorded once. Sequenced material: peripheral blood or thyroid tissue (not recorded which). The receptors were gathered from an adult woman with Graves' disease, either hyperthyroidism or ophthalmopathy (not recorded which).

The chain recombines TRBV15 with TRBJ2-7, with 7 nucleotides matching TRBD2. Per the germline V gene, CDR1 is LNHNV and CDR2 is YYDKDF (reference sequence). The ends lost 3 bases at V and 5 bases at J; junction bases unmatched: 13. The CDR3 length is 16 residues. For the CDR3, the DNA is TGTGCCACCAGCAGCGCAAGGGGCGGGGGAGGAGACGAGCAGTACTTC. It codes for CATSSARGGGGDEQYF.

This clonotype occurred a few times. V usage is TRBV10-3 and J usage is TRBJ2-7; the D gene is possibly TRBD2 (5 bases). CDR3 size: 14 residues. Germline V gene sequence: CDR1 ENHRY, CDR2 SYGVKD. Trimming left V 7 bases short and J 7 bases short, with 20 bases between. The chain's CDR3 is CAITNSTRRGEQYF. The CDR3 nucleotides read TGTGCCATCACGAATTCTACCCGTCGGGGAGAGCAGTACTTC.

This clonotype has a count of ten or more. The chain recombines TRBV6-6 with TRBJ1-4, with D unclear. V lost 0 bases to trimming and J lost 2 bases, with 10 bases between them. The CDR3 consists of 16 residues. Germline values: CDR1 MNHNY, CDR2 SVGAGI (reference sequence). The CDR3 DNA sequence: TGTGCCAGCAGTTACTCGACTTGGCCGACTAATGAAAAACTGTTTTTT. Translation: CASSYSTWPTNEKLFF.

At least ten counts were recorded for this clonotype. The J gene is TRBJ2-6, the V gene TRBV6-6, with D hard to call. CDR1 is MNHNY, CDR2 SVGAGI, per germline (reference sequence). V was pared by 4 bases and J by 2 bases, with 12 bases between. This CDR3 has 16 residues. CDR3 protein: CASSWPGGTGANVLTF. CDR3 nucleotide sequence: TGTGCCAGCAGTTGGCCGGGTGGGACTGGGGCCAACGTCCTGACTTTC.

The rearrangement links TRBV2 to TRBJ2-1; no clear D gene. This CDR3 has 15 residues. V lost 0 bases to trimming and J lost 6 bases, with 12 bases between them. CDR1 and CDR2 from the germline V gene are SNHLY and FYNNEI. The DNA of the CDR3 is TGTGCCAGCAGTGAAGCGCGACTTCGAGGCAATGAGCAGTTCTTC. This encodes CASSEARLRGNEQFF.

As for this clonotype: With a much larger clone just one base away, this may be a read error. V usage is TRBV6-5 and J usage is TRBJ2-7, with D perhaps matching TRBD2 (6 bases). CDR3 length: 16 residues. V was pared by 5 bases and J by 7 bases, with 24 bases between. Germline V gene sequence: CDR1 MNHEY, CDR2 SVGAGI. The CDR3 coding sequence is TGTGCCAGCAGTGAAATTGTTAGCAGAGGACTACGAGAGCAGTACTTC. It is translated as CASSEIVSRGLREQYF.

CDR3 coding DNA: TGCAGCGTTGAAGATCAAGGGACAGGGTTTGGCTACACCTTC. Encoded protein: CSVEDQGTGFGYTF. The chain joins TRBV29-1 to TRBJ1-2; TRBD1 aligns across 9 bases. Trimming took 0 bases from V and 7 from J; bases not matched to a gene: 6. The CDR3 covers 14 residues. Germline V lookup: CDR1 SQVTM, CDR2 ANQGSEA.

About this clonotype: One end of the junction is discordant with germline, which a read error may explain. V is TRBV5-1 and J is TRBJ2-7; maybe TRBD2 (6 bases). Germline values: CDR1 SGHRS, CDR2 YFSETQ. CDR3 length: 16 residues. The CDR3 reads CASSAFEGGINYEQYF. The CDR3 DNA reads as TGTGCCAGCAGCGCCTTCGAGGGAGGAATAAACTACGAGCAGTACTTC.

This CDR3 is CASSPWDRDDSPLHF. In DNA, the CDR3 is TGTGCCAGCAGCCCCTGGGACAGGGATGATTCACCCCTCCACTTT. The chain has TRBV11-2 and TRBJ1-6; 9 bases agree with TRBD1. The V gene's germline CDR1 is SGHAT and CDR2 FQNNGV. With 5 bases clipped from V and 8 bases from J, the junction kept 7 bases outside the gene matches. The CDR3 sequence is 15 residues long.

This chain links TRBV29-1 with TRBJ1-2, with TRBD1 identical over 10 bases. In germline, CDR1 is SQVTM, CDR2 ANQGSEA. The CDR3 has 12 residues. The V and J ends lost 6 bases and 8 bases, in that order; junction bases with no gene match: 6. The CDR3 loop reads CSVGTGDVGYTF. CDR3 DNA: TGCAGCGTGGGGACAGGGGATGTCGGCTACACCTTC.

In DNA form, the CDR3 reads TGTGCCAGCAGTCCATCCGGGACAGACTATGGCTACACCTTC. It is translated as CASSPSGTDYGYTF. This chain joins TRBV6-1 and TRBJ1-2; 7 bases agree with TRBD1. With 5 bases clipped from V and 3 bases from J, the junction kept 6 bases outside the gene matches. The CDR3 extends over 14 amino acids. CDR1 is MNHNS and CDR2 is SASEGT in the germline V gene.

The chain couples TRBV24-1 to TRBJ1-1; D is possibly TRBD1 (6 bases). Per the germline V gene, CDR1 is KGHDR and CDR2 is SFDVKD. This CDR3 has 12 residues. Trimming stripped 11 bases from V and 8 bases from J, with 17 bases between. In DNA, the CDR3 is TGTGCCAGCAGCCCGGGGGCCTCCGAAGCTTTCTTT. Encoded protein: CASSPGASEAFF.

This sequence joins TRBV7-2 and TRBJ2-5, with TRBD1 identical over 7 bases. Germline V gene lookup returns CDR1 SGHTA and CDR2 FQGNSA. V lost 6 bases and J lost 1; bases outside the gene matches: 5. This CDR3 has 14 residues. The CDR3 region has the DNA TGTGCCAGCAGGCAGGACAGGAGCCAAGAGACCCAGTACTTC. It translates to CASRQDRSQETQYF.

For this clonotype: Its ends do not fully match the called genes, so a read error is possible. This rearrangement joins TRBV29-1 to TRBJ2-3, with D perhaps given as TRBD1 or TRBD2 (5 bases each). The CDR3 is 14 amino acids. Germline CDR1 is SQVTM and CDR2 is ANQGSEA. This chain's CDR3 is CNVDGDLRTDTQYF. The CDR3 DNA is TGCAACGTTGATGGGGACCTACGCACAGATACGCAGTATTTT.

This clonotype occurred many times. The chain carries TRBV19 and TRBJ2-7, with TRBD2 identical over 7 bases. The ends lost 7 bases at V and 1 base at J; junction bases unmatched: 7. Germline V gene data show CDR1 as LNHDA and CDR2 as SQIVND (reference sequence). The CDR3 sequence is 14 residues long. The CDR3 bases are TGTGCCAGTACCGCGACTAGCAGGTCCTACGAGCAGTACTTC. Translating gives CASTATSRSYEQYF.

This clonotype was recorded a few times. This may arise from a read error, as a much more abundant clone is one base away. The genes are TRBV20-1 and TRBJ1-4; maybe TRBD1 (5 bases). With 5 bases removed from V and 7 bases from J, the gap between germline ends came to 14 bases. The CDR3 has 13 residues. Germline CDR1 and CDR2: DFQATT and SNEGSKA (reference sequence). The CDR3 DNA follows: TGCAGTGCTGGAGTCAGGGAGGGTGAAAAACTGTTTTTT. It encodes CSAGVREGEKLFF.

In regard to this clonotype: The junction departs from the called germline gene at one end, perhaps through a read error. V usage is TRBV27 and J usage is TRBJ2-7; D tentatively reads TRBD1 or TRBD2 (5 bases each). The germline V gene encodes CDR1 MNHEY and CDR2 SMNVEV (reference sequence). The CDR3 totals 14 residues. CDR3: CASSLWNNRDPKTF. CDR3 DNA sequence: TGTGCCAGCAGTTTATGGAATAACCGGGACCCTAAGACTTTC.

This chain joins TRBV24-1 and TRBJ2-2; D might be TRBD2 (6 bases). The V end lost 5 bases, the J end lost 8 bases, and 17 bases lay between the germline ends. The CDR3 length is 15 residues. From germline, CDR1 is KGHDR and CDR2 SFDVKD. Here the CDR3 reads CATSAGTHTIGELFF. The DNA for the CDR3 is TGTGCCACCAGTGCCGGGACTCACACTATAGGGGAGCTGTTTTTT.

V usage is TRBV10-2 and J usage is TRBJ1-2; 9 nucleotides agree with TRBD1. CDR1 is WSHSY and CDR2 is SAAADI in the germline V gene. The CDR3 runs 13 residues. Germline trimming cut 3 bases from V and 5 bases from J; bases unmatched to any gene: 1. CDR3 amino acids: CASSDGTGYGYTF. The DNA for the CDR3 is TGCGCCAGCAGTGATGGGACAGGGTATGGCTACACCTTC.

This clonotype was counted only a few times. The CDR3 DNA reads TGTGCCAGCAGCTTAAGGCAGGGACTAGGGATCACCGGGGAGCTGTTTTTT. Amino acids: CASSLRQGLGITGELFF. The chain combines TRBV7-3 with TRBJ2-2, with 8 positions matching TRBD2. V dropped 1 base and J dropped 4; count of bases not matched to a gene: 8. The CDR3 spans 17 residues. Germline values: CDR1 SGHTA, CDR2 FQGTGA.

Worth noting for this clonotype: The CDR3 does not close with the conserved phenylalanine or tryptophan, likely indicating a read error. It is unclear where the CDR3 begins or ends on the DNA, so no DNA is shown, and the CDR3 is as TCRdb lists it. J is TRBJ1-3 and V is TRBV10-3; TRBD1 was called by the table and not checked on the DNA. The CDR3 spans 10 amino acids, including both terminal residues. CDR1 is ENHRY, CDR2 SYGVKD, per germline. The CDR3 sequence: CAISFGQGIT.